This paragraph reports one TCR beta chain. Deep-level assay runs were performed. Investigators spread the genomic DNA of each subset evenly over several immunoSEQ plates. Produced via immunoSEQ multiplex PCR; TCRdb's table is partial and in-frame only. This sample has around 2.3 million clones, with approximately 96% found just once. The data are from a study of shared clonotypes between healthy human individuals. The CDR3 sequence is 16 residues long. The ends were cut back, 0 bases at V and 6 bases at J, with 16 bases in the middle. Germline CDR1 SGDLS, CDR2 YYNGEE. The source of this sequence is a man younger than 30 in good health. The rearrangement uses TRBV9 and TRBJ2-1, with D maybe TRBD2 (6 bases). Material: naive CD4+ T cells sorted from blood. Described subset: CD45RA+ positively selected. CDR3: CASSVATQRVGNEQFF. CDR3 in DNA: TGTGCCAGCAGCGTAGCTACCCAGCGGGTCGGCAATGAGCAGTTCTTC.